This T cell receptor (beta chain) was observed in a study of cytomegalovirus exposure and HLA in healthy donors. CDR3 length equals 13 residues. The germline V gene has CDR1 LNHDA and CDR2 SQIVND (reference sequence). The ends were cut back, 7 bases at V and 1 base at J, with 9 bases in the middle. The PCR made use of 60 Vbeta and 13 Jbeta primers. The repertoire was sequenced with immunoSEQ multiplex PCR; TCRdb's copy has only in-frame clones and lacks some. Among roughly 120,000 clones listed, 73% were seen once. With regard to this clone: Antigen specificity is unknown.

The study's findings and limits: The study put 150 to 200 TCR beta chains on its list as cytomegalovirus-associated.

J is TRBJ2-3 and V is TRBV19; a possible D gene is TRBD2 (6 bases). This clonotype originated in a woman aged 40 to 50 in good health and CMV-seronegative. The sample was PBMCs. CDR3 nucleotide sequence: TGTGCCAGTAACGCGGGACGCACAGATACGCAGTATTTT. Translation: CASNAGRTDTQYF.